The clone carrying this T cell receptor beta chain was counted many times. The antigen is unknown. This PCR relied on a set of 60 Vbeta primers and 13 Jbeta primers. Here immunoSEQ multiplex PCR was the method, and the copy in TCRdb shows in-frame clones only, minus some. The sample shows 100,000 to 150,000 clones, 65% to 85% of them seen only once. The CDR3 covers 16 residues. Trimming removed 5 bases at V and 3 bases at J, with 19 bases between. Germline values: CDR1 PRHDT, CDR2 FYEKMQ (reference sequence). These data originate in a study of cytomegalovirus exposure and HLA in healthy donors. Study results and limitations: Data from an earlier analysis indicated that most TCR beta V segments were productive either about 87% or about 30% of the time. It was shown in a later analysis that HLA-associated TCR beta chains were more clonally expanded than other, equally common chains.

The specimen was PBMCs. The chain uses TRBV13 and TRBJ1-1, with a tentative D call TRBD1 (5 bases). This sequence was found in a woman younger than 30 in good health and CMV-seronegative. Here the CDR3 reads CASSPKGSSLDTEAFF. Written as DNA, the CDR3 is TGTGCCAGCAGCCCGAAGGGGTCTAGTCTGGACACTGAAGCTTTCTTT.